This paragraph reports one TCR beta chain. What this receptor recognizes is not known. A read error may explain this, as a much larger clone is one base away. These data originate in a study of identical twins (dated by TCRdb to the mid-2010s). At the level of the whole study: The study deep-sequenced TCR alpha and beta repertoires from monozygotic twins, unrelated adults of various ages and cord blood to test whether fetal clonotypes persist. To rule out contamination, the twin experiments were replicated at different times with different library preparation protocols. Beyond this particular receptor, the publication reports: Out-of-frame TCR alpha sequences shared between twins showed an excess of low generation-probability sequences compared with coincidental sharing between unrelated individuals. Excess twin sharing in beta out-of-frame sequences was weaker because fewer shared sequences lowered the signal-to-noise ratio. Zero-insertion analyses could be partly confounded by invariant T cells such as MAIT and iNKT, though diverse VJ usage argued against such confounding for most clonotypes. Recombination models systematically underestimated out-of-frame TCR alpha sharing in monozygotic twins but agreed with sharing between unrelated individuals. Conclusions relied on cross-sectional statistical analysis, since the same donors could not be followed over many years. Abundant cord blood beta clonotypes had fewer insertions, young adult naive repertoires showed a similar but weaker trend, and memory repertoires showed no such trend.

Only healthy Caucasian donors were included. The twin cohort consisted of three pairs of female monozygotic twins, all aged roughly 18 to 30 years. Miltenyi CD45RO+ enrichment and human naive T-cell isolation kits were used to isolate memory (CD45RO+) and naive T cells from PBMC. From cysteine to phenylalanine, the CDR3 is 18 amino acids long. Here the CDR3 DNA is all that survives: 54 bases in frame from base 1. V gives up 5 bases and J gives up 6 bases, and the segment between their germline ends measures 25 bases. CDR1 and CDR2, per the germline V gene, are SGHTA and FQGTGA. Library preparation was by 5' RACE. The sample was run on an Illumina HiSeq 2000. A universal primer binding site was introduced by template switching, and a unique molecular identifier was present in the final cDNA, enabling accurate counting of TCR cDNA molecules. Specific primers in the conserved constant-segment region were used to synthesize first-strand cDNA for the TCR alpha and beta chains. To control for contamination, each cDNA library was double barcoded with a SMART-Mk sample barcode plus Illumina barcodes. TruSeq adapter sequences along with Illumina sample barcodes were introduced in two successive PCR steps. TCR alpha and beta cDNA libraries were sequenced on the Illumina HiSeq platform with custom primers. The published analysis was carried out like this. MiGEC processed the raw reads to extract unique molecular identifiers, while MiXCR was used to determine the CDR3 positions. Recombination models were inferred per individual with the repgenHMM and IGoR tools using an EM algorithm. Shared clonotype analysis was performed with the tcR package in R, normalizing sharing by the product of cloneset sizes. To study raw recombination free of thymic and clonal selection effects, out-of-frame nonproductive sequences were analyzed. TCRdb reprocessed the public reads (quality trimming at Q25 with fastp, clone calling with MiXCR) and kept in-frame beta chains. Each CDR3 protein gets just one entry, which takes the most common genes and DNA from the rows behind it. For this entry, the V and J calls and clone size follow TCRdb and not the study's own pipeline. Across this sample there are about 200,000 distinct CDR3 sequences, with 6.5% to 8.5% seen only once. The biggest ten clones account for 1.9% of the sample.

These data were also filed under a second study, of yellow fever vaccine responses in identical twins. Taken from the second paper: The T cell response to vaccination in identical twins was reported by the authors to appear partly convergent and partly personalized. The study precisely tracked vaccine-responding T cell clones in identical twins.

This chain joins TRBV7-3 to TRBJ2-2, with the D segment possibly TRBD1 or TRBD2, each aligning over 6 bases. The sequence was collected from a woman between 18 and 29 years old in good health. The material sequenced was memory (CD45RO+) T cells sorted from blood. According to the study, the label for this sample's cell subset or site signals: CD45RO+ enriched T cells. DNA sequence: TGTGCCAGCAGCACTAGCAGGGGTCGACCCTTGATCGCCGGGGAGCTGTTTTTT. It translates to CASSTSRGRPLIAGELFF.